The 3 T cell receptor beta chains below all came from one sample that was sequenced in a study of T cell repertoires in cytomegalovirus infection. TCRdb fed the reads into MiXCR, producing one record per CDR3 protein. The sample has some 900,000 distinct CDR3 sequences; approximately 32% are singletons. Their antigen targets remain unknown. Sequencing was performed on cultured CD8+ T cells from PBMCs, taken from culture after CMV antigen stimulation. Receptors were obtained from a human donor in good health (CMV status not recorded). Some clones in this sample may be carry-over from other donors' samples.

A few counts support this clonotype. The CDR3 sequence is CASTPEFRDHTDTQYF. The CDR3 nucleotides read TGTGCCAGCACCCCAGAGTTTAGGGACCACACAGATACGCAGTATTTT. The chain recombines TRBV7-6 with TRBJ2-3; D tentatively reads TRBD1 or TRBD2 (5 bases each). The V end lost 7 bases, the J end lost 2 bases, and 19 bases lay between the germline ends. The CDR3 length is 16 residues. Germline V lookup: CDR1 SGHVS, CDR2 FNYEAQ.

The chain combines TRBV9 with TRBJ1-1; D gene unclear. V was cut by 1 base and J by 7 bases, with 8 bases left in between. The CDR3 is 12 residues long. Per the germline V gene, CDR1 is SGDLS and CDR2 is YYNGEE. In DNA form, the CDR3 reads TGTGCCAGCAGCGTAAACGCGGGTGAAGCTTTCTTT. Its translation: CASSVNAGEAFF.

The chain carries TRBV7-6 and TRBJ2-1; D remains ambiguous. The CDR3 is 15 amino acids. Germline V gene sequence: CDR1 SGHVS, CDR2 FNYEAQ. Trimming stripped 2 bases from V and 12 bases from J, with 20 bases between. CDR3 coding DNA: TGTGCCAGCAGCTTACAGAGGACGTCGGACGGGTGGCAGTTCTTC. It specifies CASSLQRTSDGWQFF.